This T cell receptor beta chain was observed in a study of neoadjuvant anti-PD-1 for oral cavity cancer. Across the study: Non-progressing patients received a fourth nivolumab dose near day 43, then surgery on days 50-56.

The CDR3 extends over 19 amino acids. Trimming removed 7 bases from V and 0 bases from J; junction bases left unmatched: 16. Germline lookup yields CDR1 ENHRY and CDR2 SYGVKD. Sequencing used immunoSEQ multiplex PCR; TCRdb keeps in-frame clones, though not all of them. The sample holds 12,000 or so clones, 71% seen once. This clone showed up just a few times. The time point: after neoadjuvant nivolumab, at surgical resection. This chain uses TRBV10-3 with TRBJ2-2; TRBD1 agrees at 8 bases. The source of this sequence is a person aged 35-79 years with oral cavity squamous cell carcinoma. Sample: PBMCs, taken after nivolumab (anti-PD-1) treatment. The CDR3 DNA follows: TGTGCCATCAAGGGAACGGGACAGGCATCTACTTCGAACACCGGGGAGCTGTTTTTT. This gives the protein CAIKGTGQASTSNTGELFF.